The clone carrying this T cell receptor beta chain was observed at least ten times. Its antigen is unidentified. This specimen comes from a study of T cells in Graves' hyperthyroidism and ophthalmopathy. Study-wide findings and caveats: Before onset, by a median of approximately 6.2 months, the model predicted ophthalmopathy. Researchers report that a 13 V-J model separated ophthalmopathy from stable hyperthyroidism.

Amplification targeted TCR beta CDR3 regions from RNA transcripts. Using the HTBI primer set, a first-round RT-PCR was run on the TCR CDR3. Each CDR3 protein is one row after TCRdb ran MiXCR on the multiplex PCR reads. The data contain about 400,000 distinct CDR3 sequences, about 16% of them singletons. A lack of ophthalmopathy progression within 18 months defined stable Graves' hyperthyroidism. It was uncontrolled infection, other autoimmune disease, pregnancy or lactation that excluded patients. V was pared by 6 bases and J by 6 bases, with 8 bases of the junction left unmatched. The CDR3 length is 14 residues. Germline CDR1 reads SNHLY; CDR2 reads FYNNEI.

The sample comprised blood. The chain joins TRBV2 to TRBJ1-5; 7 positions agree with TRBD1. This TCR was recovered from a woman in her thirties with Graves' hyperthyroidism. The CDR3 loop reads CASSARQGSQPQHF. As DNA, the CDR3 is TGTGCCAGCAGCGCACGACAGGGCAGTCAGCCCCAGCATTTT.